The clone carrying this T cell receptor beta chain appeared many times. Its antigen is unknown. The data were obtained in a study of PD-1 blockade in classical Hodgkin lymphoma. Profiling relied on immunoSEQ multiplex PCR, and the TCRdb table lists in-frame clones only, not all of them. This sample yields about 41,000 clones, of which 55% to 70% are seen a single time; approximately 2.5% belongs to the top ten. Time point specified: cycle 4 day 1 (C4D1), after less than 7 weeks of nivolumab. Brentuximab vedotin exposure varied among the patients, all of whom had relapsed after autologous stem cell transplantation. When best responses were assessed, they were complete response, partial response or progressive disease. The CDR3 is 15 amino acids. Germline CDR1 LNHNV, CDR2 YYDKDF (reference sequence). V was shortened by 1 base and J by 0 bases, with 9 bases between the two germline ends. Overall study results and limits: Compared with healthy donors, newly diagnosed patients reportedly showed lower baseline TCR diversity.

The clonotype was recovered from a human donor with classical Hodgkin lymphoma. The chain is built from TRBV15 and TRBJ1-1, with D unclear. Sequenced material: peripheral blood mononuclear cells (PBMCs), taken before the fourth cycle of nivolumab. As DNA, the CDR3 is TGTGCCACCAGCAGAGTACAAAACATGAACACTGAAGCTTTCTTT. Encoded protein: CATSRVQNMNTEAFF.